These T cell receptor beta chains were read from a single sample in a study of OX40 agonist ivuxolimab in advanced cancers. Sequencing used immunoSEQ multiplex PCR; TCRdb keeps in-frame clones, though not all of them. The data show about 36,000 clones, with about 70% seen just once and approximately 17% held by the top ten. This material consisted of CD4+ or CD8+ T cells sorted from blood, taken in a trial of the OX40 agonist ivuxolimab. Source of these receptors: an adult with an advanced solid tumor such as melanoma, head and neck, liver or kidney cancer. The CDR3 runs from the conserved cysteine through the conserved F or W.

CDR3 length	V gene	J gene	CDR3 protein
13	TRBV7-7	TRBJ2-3	CASSLDSTDTQYF
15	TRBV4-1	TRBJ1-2	CASSQEGRVSGGYTF
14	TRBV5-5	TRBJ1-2	CASSRQTANYGYTF
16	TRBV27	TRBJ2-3	CASTKTGTSGTDTQYF
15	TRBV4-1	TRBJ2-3	CASSHRQAVIDTQYF
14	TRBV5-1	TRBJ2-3	CASSSGVGTDTQYF
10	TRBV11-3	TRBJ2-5	CASSGAVQYF
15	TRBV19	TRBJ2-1	CATAGLAGLYNEQFF
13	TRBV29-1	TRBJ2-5	CSVVIKVQETQYF
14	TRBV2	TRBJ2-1	CASSEETSGNEQFF
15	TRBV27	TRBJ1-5	CASSLGVGSNQPQHF
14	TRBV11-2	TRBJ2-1	CASSLHQGLTEQFF
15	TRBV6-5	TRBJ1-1	CASSYGGPRVTEAFF
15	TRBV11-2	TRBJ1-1	CASSLSLSANTEAFF
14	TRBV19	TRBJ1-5	CASSLLGGGQPQHF
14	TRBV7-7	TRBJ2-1	CASSSSPQGSEQFF
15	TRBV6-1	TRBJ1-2	CASRTTGTLNYGYTF
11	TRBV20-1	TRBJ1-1	CSATKNTEAFF